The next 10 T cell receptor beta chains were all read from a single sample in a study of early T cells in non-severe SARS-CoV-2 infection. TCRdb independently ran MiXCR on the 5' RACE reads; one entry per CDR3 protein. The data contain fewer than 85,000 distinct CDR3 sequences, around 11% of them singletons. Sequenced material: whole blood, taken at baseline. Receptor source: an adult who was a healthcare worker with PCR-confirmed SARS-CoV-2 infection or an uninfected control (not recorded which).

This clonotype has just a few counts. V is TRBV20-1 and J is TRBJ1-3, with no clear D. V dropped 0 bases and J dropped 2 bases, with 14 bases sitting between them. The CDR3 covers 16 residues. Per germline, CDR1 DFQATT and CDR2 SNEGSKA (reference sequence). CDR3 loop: CSARDLGWVPGNTIYF. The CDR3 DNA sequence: TGCAGTGCTAGAGACCTAGGGTGGGTGCCTGGAAACACCATATATTTT.

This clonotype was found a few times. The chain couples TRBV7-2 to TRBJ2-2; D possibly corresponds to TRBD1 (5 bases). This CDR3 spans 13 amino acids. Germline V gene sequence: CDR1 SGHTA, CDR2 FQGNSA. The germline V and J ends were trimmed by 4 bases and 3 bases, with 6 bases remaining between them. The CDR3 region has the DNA TGTGCCAGCAGCTCGACAGACACCGGGGAGCTGTTTTTT. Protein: CASSSTDTGELFF.

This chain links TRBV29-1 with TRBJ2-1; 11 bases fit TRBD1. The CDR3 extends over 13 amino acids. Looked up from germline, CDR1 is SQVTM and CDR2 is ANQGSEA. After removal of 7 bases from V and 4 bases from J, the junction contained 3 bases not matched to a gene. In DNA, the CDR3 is TGCAGCGCGGACAGGGGGCCTTACAATGAGCAGTTCTTC. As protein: CSADRGPYNEQFF.

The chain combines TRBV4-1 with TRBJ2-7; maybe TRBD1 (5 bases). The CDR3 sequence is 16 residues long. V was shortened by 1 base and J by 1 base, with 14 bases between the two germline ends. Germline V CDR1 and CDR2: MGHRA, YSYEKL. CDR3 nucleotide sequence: TGCGCCAGCAGCCAAGGGCAGGGCGCTCCTTCCTACGAGCAGTACTTC. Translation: CASSQGQGAPSYEQYF.

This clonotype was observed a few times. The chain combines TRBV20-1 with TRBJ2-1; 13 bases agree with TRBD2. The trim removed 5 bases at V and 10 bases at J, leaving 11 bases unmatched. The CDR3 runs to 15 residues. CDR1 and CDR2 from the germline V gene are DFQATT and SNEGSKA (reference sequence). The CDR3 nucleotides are TGCAGTGCTTCCGGACTAGCGGGGGTTTCTGGAGAGCAGTTCTTC. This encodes CSASGLAGVSGEQFF.

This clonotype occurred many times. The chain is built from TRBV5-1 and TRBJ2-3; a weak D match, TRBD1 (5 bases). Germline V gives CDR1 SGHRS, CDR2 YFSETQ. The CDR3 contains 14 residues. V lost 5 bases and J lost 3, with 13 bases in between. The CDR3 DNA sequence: TGCGCCAGCAGTGATGGACACATAACAGATACGCAGTATTTT. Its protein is CASSDGHITDTQYF.

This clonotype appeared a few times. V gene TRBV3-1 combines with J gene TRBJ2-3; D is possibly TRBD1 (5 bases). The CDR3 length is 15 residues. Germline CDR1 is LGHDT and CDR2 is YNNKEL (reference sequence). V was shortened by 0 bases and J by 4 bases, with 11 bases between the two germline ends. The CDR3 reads CASSQDRAGPDTQYF. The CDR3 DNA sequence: TGTGCCAGCAGCCAAGATCGGGCAGGGCCAGATACGCAGTATTTT.

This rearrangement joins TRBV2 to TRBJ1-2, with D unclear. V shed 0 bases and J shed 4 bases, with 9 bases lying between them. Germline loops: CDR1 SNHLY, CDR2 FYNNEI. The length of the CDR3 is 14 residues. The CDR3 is CASSEAGSIYGYTF. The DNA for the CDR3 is TGTGCCAGCAGTGAAGCGGGCAGCATCTATGGCTACACCTTC. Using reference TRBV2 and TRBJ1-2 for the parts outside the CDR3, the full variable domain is EPEVTQTPSHQVTQMGQEVILRCVPISNHLYFYWYRQILGQKVEFLVSFYNNEISEKSEIFDDQFSVERPDGSNFTLKIRSTKLEDSAMYFCASSEAGSIYGYTFGSGTRLTVV.

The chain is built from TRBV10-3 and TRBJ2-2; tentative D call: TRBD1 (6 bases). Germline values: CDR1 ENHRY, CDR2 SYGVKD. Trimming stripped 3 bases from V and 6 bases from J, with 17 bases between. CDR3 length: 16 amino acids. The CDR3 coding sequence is TGTGCCATCAGTGACGCGGCAGGGGTAGACCCCGGGGAGCTGTTTTTT. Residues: CAISDAAGVDPGELFF.

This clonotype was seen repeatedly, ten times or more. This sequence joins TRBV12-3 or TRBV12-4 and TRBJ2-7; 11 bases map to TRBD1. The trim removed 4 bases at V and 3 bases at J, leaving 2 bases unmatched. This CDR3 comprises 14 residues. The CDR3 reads CASSSGTGGYEQYF. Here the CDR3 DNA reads TGTGCCAGCAGTTCCGGGACAGGGGGCTACGAGCAGTACTTC.